The clone carrying this T cell receptor (beta chain) was seen a few times. Antigen unknown. This CDR3 contains 14 residues. V gave up 2 bases and J gave up 4 bases; unmatched junction bases: 3. The TCR beta cDNA libraries contained unique molecular identifiers. Starting from about 1 to 10 million T cells, the study yielded about 490,000 cDNA molecules. TCRdb re-called the PCR reads through MiXCR, storing one row per CDR3 protein. The table records hundreds of thousands of distinct CDR3 sequences, 55% to 60% of them present only once. The sample is drawn from a study of post-analysis software for immune sequencing data. Background on the study: Recorded subtypes: relapsing-remitting, secondary progressive, progressive-relapsing; some patients unannotated. Study findings and constraints: Patients carried roughly 5 TRBV segments more frequently than controls did, and TRBV5-6, TRBV5-1 and TRBV20-1 were among them. Controls had significantly higher normalized Chao1 diversity than multiple sclerosis patients.

What was sequenced was blood. The chain recombines TRBV12-3 or TRBV12-4 with TRBJ2-3; 7 bases match TRBD1. The sequence was collected from a girl aged 2 to 10 with multiple sclerosis. CDR3 nucleotides: TGTGCCAGCAGTTTATTACAGGGGTCAGATACGCAGTATTTT. Encoded protein: CASSLLQGSDTQYF.